This TCR beta chain came from a study of blood T cell repertoires in COVID-19. This CDR3 spans 15 amino acids. CDR1 is MDHEN and CDR2 is SYDVKM in the germline V gene. J lost 1 base, V lost 6 bases, and 6 bases had no gene match. Generated by immunoSEQ multiplex PCR, the TCRdb table keeps only in-frame clones and is missing some. Here the sample spans around 18,000 clones, around 89% being singletons. Sequences were obtained from peripheral blood. This sequence was found in a human donor in a cohort sampled during active COVID-19. V gene TRBV28 combines with J gene TRBJ2-7, with 10 bases aligning to TRBD1. CDR3 nucleotide sequence: TGTGCCAGCAGACAGCCGGGACAGGGGTCCTACGAGCAGTACTTC. It codes for CASRQPGQGSYEQYF.